The T cell receptor (beta chain) described here comes from a study of blood T cells in healthy people across ages. The CDR3 runs 18 residues. V lost 2 bases and J lost 1; bases outside the gene matches: 4. Germline-derived CDR1 and CDR2 are SGHTA and FQGNSA. In each sample, at least 7 million PBMCs were isolated. A second 7 to 11 cycle PCR used barcoded and J-beta primers. TCRdb used MiXCR to reprocess the 5' RACE reads, holding one entry per CDR3 protein. The sample carries under 1 million distinct CDR3 sequences, more than 40% recorded once. What was sequenced was blood. V gene TRBV7-2 combines with J gene TRBJ2-6; 11 nucleotides match TRBD1. The sequence was collected from a man aged 60 to 75 in good health. The CDR3 reads CASSLRTGGVSGANVLTF. In DNA, the CDR3 is TGTGCCAGCAGCTTACGGACAGGGGGCGTTTCTGGGGCCAACGTCCTGACTTTC.